Listed below are T cell receptor beta chains from one sample, sequenced in a study of T cell responses to AZD1222 COVID-19 vaccine. Profiled with immunoSEQ multiplex PCR; TCRdb holds only in-frame clones, not every one. The table lists 99,000 or so clones, about 80% of them singletons, with approximately 5% in the top ten. The sample was peripheral blood, taken on day 0 of AZD1222 vaccination. The receptors derive from an adult in good health. The CDR3 runs from the conserved cysteine through the conserved F or W. The D gene is left open where the match is weak. Size is omitted from some rows. Given values are once, few, many or a class for expanded clones.

V gene: TRBV5-5
clone size: once
J gene: TRBJ1-5
D gene: -
CDR3 DNA: TGTGCCAGCAGCCGAGGGTGGCGGGGGAGCAATCAGCCCCAGCATTTT
CDR3 protein: CASSRGWRGSNQPQHF

V gene: TRBV27
clone size: -
J gene: TRBJ1-3
D gene: -
CDR3 DNA: TGTGCCAGCAGCACTACAGGGTTGTACGGCAACACCATATATTTT
CDR3 protein: CASSTTGLYGNTIYF

V gene: TRBV18
clone size: -
J gene: TRBJ1-2
D gene: TRBD1
CDR3 DNA: TGTGCCAGCTCACGTCCACAGGGGGCACAATCCCCATATGGCTACACCTTC
CDR3 protein: CASSRPQGAQSPYGYTF

V gene: TRBV5-1
clone size: -
J gene: TRBJ1-1
D gene: -
CDR3 DNA: TGCGCCAGCAGCTTGGTTGCGGGGGGGTTCACTGAAGCTTTCTTT
CDR3 protein: CASSLVAGGFTEAFF

V gene: TRBV6-6
clone size: -
J gene: TRBJ1-6
D gene: -
CDR3 DNA: TGTGCCAGCAGTTACTCGTGGGAAGCCAATAATTCACCCCTCCACTTT
CDR3 protein: CASSYSWEANNSPLHF

V gene: TRBV28
clone size: -
J gene: TRBJ2-1
D gene: TRBD2
CDR3 DNA: TGTGCCAGCAGTTTGGCTAGCGGGGGGGGTCATGAGCAGTTCTTC
CDR3 protein: CASSLASGGGHEQFF

V gene: TRBV7-2
clone size: -
J gene: TRBJ1-2
D gene: -
CDR3 DNA: TGTGCCAGCAGCCCCCTGACAGAAGGCTACACCTTC
CDR3 protein: CASSPLTEGYTF

V gene: TRBV24-1
clone size: -
J gene: TRBJ2-5
D gene: -
CDR3 DNA: TGTGCCACCAGTGACCCGGGAGAGGGGTCGGGCCAGTACTTC
CDR3 protein: CATSDPGEGSGQYF

V gene: TRBV6-5
clone size: -
J gene: TRBJ1-5
D gene: -
CDR3 DNA: TGTGCCAGCTCCGCCATACAGGGAGGCAATCAGCCCCAGCATTTT
CDR3 protein: CASSAIQGGNQPQHF

V gene: TRBV9
clone size: -
J gene: TRBJ2-2
D gene: -
CDR3 DNA: TGTGCCAGCAGCGTAGATACAGGGTCCACCGGGGAGCTGTTTTTT
CDR3 protein: CASSVDTGSTGELFF

V gene: TRBV12-3/TRBV12-4
clone size: -
J gene: TRBJ1-1
D gene: -
CDR3 DNA: TGTGCCAGCAGCGATGGGATTTCGGAAGCTTTCTTT
CDR3 protein: CASSDGISEAFF

V gene: TRBV15
clone size: -
J gene: TRBJ2-7
D gene: -
CDR3 DNA: TGTGCCACCAGCAGAGATACCGAGGGCTACGAGCAGTACTTC
CDR3 protein: CATSRDTEGYEQYF

V gene: TRBV6-4
clone size: -
J gene: TRBJ1-2
D gene: -
CDR3 DNA: TGTGCCAGCAGCAGCTTTGGAGGGAACGGGGATGGCTACACCTTC
CDR3 protein: CASSSFGGNGDGYTF

V gene: TRBV2
clone size: -
J gene: TRBJ1-5
D gene: TRBD1
CDR3 DNA: TGTGCCAGCAGTGGACAGGGGGTAGAATATCAGCCCCAGCATTTT
CDR3 protein: CASSGQGVEYQPQHF

V gene: TRBV13
clone size: -
J gene: TRBJ2-5
D gene: TRBD1
CDR3 DNA: TGTGCCAGCAGCACCGTCCGGACAGGGGTCGGGGAGACCCAGTACTTC
CDR3 protein: CASSTVRTGVGETQYF

V gene: TRBV9
clone size: -
J gene: TRBJ1-4
D gene: -
CDR3 DNA: TGTGCCAGCAGCCCGGGACATCAGGGAGAAAAACTGTTTTTT
CDR3 protein: CASSPGHQGEKLFF

V gene: TRBV6-1
clone size: once
J gene: TRBJ2-5
D gene: TRBD2
CDR3 DNA: TGTGCCAGCAGTGAAGGGAAGCTAGCGGGATATAAAGGGGAGACCCAGTACTTC
CDR3 protein: CASSEGKLAGYKGETQYF

V gene: TRBV5-1
clone size: -
J gene: TRBJ2-7
D gene: -
CDR3 DNA: TGCGCCAGCAGCTTGACAGGGAGCTCCTACGAGCAGTACTTC
CDR3 protein: CASSLTGSSYEQYF

V gene: TRBV7-9
clone size: -
J gene: TRBJ1-2
D gene: TRBD1
CDR3 DNA: TGTGCCAGCAGCTCCGGGACAGGGCTACACTATGGCTACACCTTC
CDR3 protein: CASSSGTGLHYGYTF

V gene: TRBV11-2
clone size: -
J gene: TRBJ1-2
D gene: TRBD1
CDR3 DNA: TGTGCCAGCAGCCCCTCGAGCGGGACAGGGTATGGCTACACCTTC
CDR3 protein: CASSPSSGTGYGYTF

V gene: TRBV6-5
clone size: few
J gene: TRBJ2-5
D gene: TRBD2
CDR3 DNA: TGTGCCATCCTGACGGCGCGGGGGGTGCAAGAGACCCAGTACTTC
CDR3 protein: CAILTARGVQETQYF

V gene: TRBV6-2/TRBV6-3
clone size: once
J gene: TRBJ1-1
D gene: -
CDR3 DNA: TGTGCCAGCAGTTACTCGAGGGCTGAAGCTTTCTTT
CDR3 protein: CASSYSRAEAFF

V gene: TRBV5-6
clone size: -
J gene: TRBJ2-1
D gene: -
CDR3 DNA: TGTGCCAGCAGCTTGGCGGGGCGGTCCTACAATGAGCAGTTCTTC
CDR3 protein: CASSLAGRSYNEQFF

V gene: TRBV7-2
clone size: -
J gene: TRBJ2-7
D gene: TRBD2
CDR3 DNA: TGTGCCAGCAGCTTATCAAAAACTAGCGGTACCTACGAGCAGTACTTC
CDR3 protein: CASSLSKTSGTYEQYF

V gene: TRBV5-5
clone size: -
J gene: TRBJ1-5
D gene: -
CDR3 DNA: TGTGCCAGCAGCTTGGCGGGGGCGCGGAATCAGCCCCAGCATTTT
CDR3 protein: CASSLAGARNQPQHF

V gene: TRBV6-5
clone size: few
J gene: TRBJ1-1
D gene: -
CDR3 DNA: TGTGCCAGCAAAGCCCTACCTGAAGCTTTCTTT
CDR3 protein: CASKALPEAFF

V gene: TRBV5-4
clone size: once
J gene: TRBJ1-1
D gene: TRBD1
CDR3 DNA: TGTGCCAGCAGCCTGACGACAGGGTTTATCACTGAAGCTTTCTTT
CDR3 protein: CASSLTTGFITEAFF

V gene: TRBV3-1/TRBV3-2
clone size: -
J gene: TRBJ1-6
D gene: TRBD1
CDR3 DNA: TGTGCCAGCAGCCAGACAGGGAGTCTTTCACCCCTCCACTTT
CDR3 protein: CASSQTGSLSPLHF

V gene: TRBV5-6
clone size: -
J gene: TRBJ2-3
D gene: -
CDR3 DNA: TGTGCCAGCAGCTCATGGGCCACAGATACGCAGTATTTT
CDR3 protein: CASSSWATDTQYF